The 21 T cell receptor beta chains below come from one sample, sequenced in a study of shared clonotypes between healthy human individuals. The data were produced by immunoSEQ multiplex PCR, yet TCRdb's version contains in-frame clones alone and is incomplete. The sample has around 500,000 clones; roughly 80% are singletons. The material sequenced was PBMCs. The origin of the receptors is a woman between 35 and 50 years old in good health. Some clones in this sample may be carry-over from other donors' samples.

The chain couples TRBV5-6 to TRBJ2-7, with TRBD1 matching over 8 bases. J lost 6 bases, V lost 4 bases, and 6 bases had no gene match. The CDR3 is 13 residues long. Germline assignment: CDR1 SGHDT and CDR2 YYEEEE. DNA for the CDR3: TGTGCCAGCAGCCTACAGGGGGGAGGCGAGCAGTACTTC. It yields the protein CASSLQGGGEQYF.

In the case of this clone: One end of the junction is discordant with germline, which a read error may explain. CDR3 nucleotide sequence: TGTGCCTGTAGTGTATCCCTAAGTGAGTCCCAGTACTTC. Encoded protein: CACSVSLSESQYF. V is TRBV30 and J is TRBJ2-5, with no clear D. This CDR3 has 13 residues. Germline values: CDR1 GTSNPN, CDR2 SVGIG (reference sequence).

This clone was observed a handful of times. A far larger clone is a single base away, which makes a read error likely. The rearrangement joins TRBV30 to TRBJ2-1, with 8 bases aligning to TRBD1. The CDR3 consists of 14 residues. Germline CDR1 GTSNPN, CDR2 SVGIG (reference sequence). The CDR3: CTGLRQGSYNEQFF. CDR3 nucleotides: TGTACCGGCTTACGACAGGGGTCTTACAATGAGCAGTTCTTC.

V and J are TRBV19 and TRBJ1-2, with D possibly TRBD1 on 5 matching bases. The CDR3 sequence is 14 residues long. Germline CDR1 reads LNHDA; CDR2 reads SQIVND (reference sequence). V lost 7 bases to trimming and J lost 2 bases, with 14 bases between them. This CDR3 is CASKVNGGNYGYTF. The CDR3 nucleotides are TGTGCCAGTAAAGTCAACGGGGGAAACTATGGCTACACCTTC.

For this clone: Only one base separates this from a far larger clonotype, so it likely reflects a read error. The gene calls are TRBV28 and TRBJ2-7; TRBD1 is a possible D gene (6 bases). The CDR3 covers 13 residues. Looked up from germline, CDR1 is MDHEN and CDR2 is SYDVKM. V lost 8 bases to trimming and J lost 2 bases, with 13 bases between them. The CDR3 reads CASGQQGPYEQYF. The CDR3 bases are TGTGCCAGCGGCCAACAGGGACCCTACGAGCAGTACTTC.

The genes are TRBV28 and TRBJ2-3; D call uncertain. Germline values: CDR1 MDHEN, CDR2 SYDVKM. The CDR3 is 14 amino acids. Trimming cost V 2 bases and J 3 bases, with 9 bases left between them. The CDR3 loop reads CASSLPVVTDTQYF. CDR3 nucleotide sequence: TGTGCCAGCAGTTTACCCGTAGTGACAGATACGCAGTATTTT.

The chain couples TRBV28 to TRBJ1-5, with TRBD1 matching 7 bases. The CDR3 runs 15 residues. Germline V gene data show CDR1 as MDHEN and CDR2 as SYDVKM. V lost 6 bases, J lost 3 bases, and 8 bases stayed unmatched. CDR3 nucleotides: TGTGCCAGCAGCACCATTGACAGGGACAATCAGCCCCAGCATTTT. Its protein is CASSTIDRDNQPQHF.

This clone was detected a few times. The CDR3 DNA sequence: TGTGCCAGCAGTGTAGCTAGCGGGGACTACAATGAGCAGTTCTTC. The encoded protein is CASSVASGDYNEQFF. The gene calls are TRBV6-4 and TRBJ2-1, with 9 bases aligning to TRBD2. Germline trimming cut 4 bases from V and 3 bases from J; bases unmatched to any gene: 4. CDR1 and CDR2 (germline): MRHNA, SNTAGT. This CDR3 is built from 15 residues.

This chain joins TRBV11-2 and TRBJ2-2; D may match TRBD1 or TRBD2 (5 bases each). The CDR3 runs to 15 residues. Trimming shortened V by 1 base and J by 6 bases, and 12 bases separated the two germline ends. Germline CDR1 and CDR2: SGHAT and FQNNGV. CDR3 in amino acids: CASSLGGLGAGELFF. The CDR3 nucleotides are TGTGCCAGCAGCTTAGGAGGGCTAGGGGCCGGGGAGCTGTTTTTT.

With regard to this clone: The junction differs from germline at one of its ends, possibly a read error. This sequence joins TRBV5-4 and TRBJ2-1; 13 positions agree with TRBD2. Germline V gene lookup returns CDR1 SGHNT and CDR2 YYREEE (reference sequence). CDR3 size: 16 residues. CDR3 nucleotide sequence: TGCGCCAGCAGCCAATATCGGACTAGCGGGAGCAATGAGCAGTTCTTC. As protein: CASSQYRTSGSNEQFF.

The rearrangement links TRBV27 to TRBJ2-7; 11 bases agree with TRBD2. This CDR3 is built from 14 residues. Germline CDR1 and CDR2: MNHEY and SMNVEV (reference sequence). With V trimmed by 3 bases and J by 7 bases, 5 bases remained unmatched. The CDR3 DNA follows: TGTGCCAGCAGTTTCCTAGCGGGAGGTGGTGAGCAGTACTTC. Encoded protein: CASSFLAGGGEQYF.

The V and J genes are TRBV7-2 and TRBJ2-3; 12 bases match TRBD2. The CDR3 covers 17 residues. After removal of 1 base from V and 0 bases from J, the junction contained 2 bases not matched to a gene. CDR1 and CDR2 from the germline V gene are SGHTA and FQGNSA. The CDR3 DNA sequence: TGTGCCAGCAGCTTAGTGGGGACTAGCGGGAGCACAGATACGCAGTATTTT. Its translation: CASSLVGTSGSTDTQYF.

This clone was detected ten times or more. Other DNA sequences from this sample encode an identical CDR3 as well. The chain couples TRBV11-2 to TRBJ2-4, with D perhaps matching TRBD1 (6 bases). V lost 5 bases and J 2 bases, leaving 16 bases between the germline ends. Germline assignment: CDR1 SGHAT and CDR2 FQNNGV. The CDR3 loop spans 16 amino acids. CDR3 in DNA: TGTGCCAGCAGCCGTTTGCAGGGGTCCTCCAAAAACATTCAGTACTTC. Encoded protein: CASSRLQGSSKNIQYF. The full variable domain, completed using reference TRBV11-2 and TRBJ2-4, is EAGVAQSPRYKIIEKRQSVAFWCNPISGHATLYWYQQILGQGPKLLIQFQNNGVVDDSQLPKDRFSAERLKGVDSTLKIQPAKLEDSAVYLCASSRLQGSSKNIQYFGAGTRLSVL.

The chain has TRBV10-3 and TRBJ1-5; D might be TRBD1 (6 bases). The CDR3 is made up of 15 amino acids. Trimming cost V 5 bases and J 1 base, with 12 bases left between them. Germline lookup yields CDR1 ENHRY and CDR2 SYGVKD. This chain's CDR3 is CAISPAGASNQPQHF. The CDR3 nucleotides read TGTGCCATCAGTCCCGCAGGGGCAAGCAATCAGCCCCAGCATTTT.

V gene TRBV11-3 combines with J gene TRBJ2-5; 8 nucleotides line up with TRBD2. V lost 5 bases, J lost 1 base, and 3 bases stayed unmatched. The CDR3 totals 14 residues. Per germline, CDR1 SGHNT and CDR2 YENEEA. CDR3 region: CASSPTSGQETQYF. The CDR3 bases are TGTGCCAGCAGCCCTACTAGCGGCCAAGAGACCCAGTACTTC.

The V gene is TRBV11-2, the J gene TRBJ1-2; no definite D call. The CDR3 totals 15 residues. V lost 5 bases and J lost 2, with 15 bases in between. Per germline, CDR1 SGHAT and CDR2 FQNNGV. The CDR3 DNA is TGTGCCAGCAGCCTACTTGGTCGGCAGAACTATGGCTACACCTTC. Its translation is CASSLLGRQNYGYTF. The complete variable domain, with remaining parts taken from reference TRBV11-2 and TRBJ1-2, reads EAGVAQSPRYKIIEKRQSVAFWCNPISGHATLYWYQQILGQGPKLLIQFQNNGVVDDSQLPKDRFSAERLKGVDSTLKIQPAKLEDSAVYLCASSLLGRQNYGYTFGSGTRLTVV.

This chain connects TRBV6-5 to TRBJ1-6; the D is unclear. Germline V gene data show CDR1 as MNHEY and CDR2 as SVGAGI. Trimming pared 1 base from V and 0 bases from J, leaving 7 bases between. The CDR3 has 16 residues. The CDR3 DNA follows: TGTGCCAGCAGTTACTTGGGGAGCTCCTATAATTCACCCCTCCACTTT. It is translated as CASSYLGSSYNSPLHF.

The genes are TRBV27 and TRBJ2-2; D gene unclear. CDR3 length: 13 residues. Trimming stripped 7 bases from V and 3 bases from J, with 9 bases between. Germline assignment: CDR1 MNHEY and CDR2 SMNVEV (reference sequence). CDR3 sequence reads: CASTQAYTGELFF. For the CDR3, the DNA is TGTGCCAGCACGCAGGCGTACACCGGGGAGCTGTTTTTT.

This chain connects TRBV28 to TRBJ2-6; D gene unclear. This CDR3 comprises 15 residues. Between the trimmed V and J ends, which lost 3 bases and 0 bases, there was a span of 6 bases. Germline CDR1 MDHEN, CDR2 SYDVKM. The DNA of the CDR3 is TGTGCCAGCAGTTTCATCGGCTCTGGGGCCAACGTCCTGACTTTC. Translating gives CASSFIGSGANVLTF.

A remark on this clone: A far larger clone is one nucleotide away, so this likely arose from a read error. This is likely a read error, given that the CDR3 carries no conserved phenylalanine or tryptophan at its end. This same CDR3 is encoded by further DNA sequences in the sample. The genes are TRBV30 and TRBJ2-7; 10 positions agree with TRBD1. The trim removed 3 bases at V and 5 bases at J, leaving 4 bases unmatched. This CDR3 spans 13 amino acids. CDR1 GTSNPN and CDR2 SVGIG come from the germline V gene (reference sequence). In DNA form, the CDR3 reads TGTGCCTGGAGGGGACAGGGGTTGAACGAGCAGTACCTC. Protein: CAWRGQGLNEQYL.

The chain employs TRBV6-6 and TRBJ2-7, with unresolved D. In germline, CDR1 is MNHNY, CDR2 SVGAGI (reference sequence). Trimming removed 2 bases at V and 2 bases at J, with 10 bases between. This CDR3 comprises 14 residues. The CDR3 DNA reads TGTGCCAGCAGTTACGGCTCGCCTGCCTACGAGCAGTACTTC. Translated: CASSYGSPAYEQYF.